The source of this TCR beta chain is a study of blood T cells in healthy people across ages. On the study more broadly: Template-switching capture recovered about one barcoded beta molecule per two T cells. Study-wide results and caveats: Higher diversity, along with more naive CD4+ cells, distinguished long-lived donors from aged donors.

From germline, CDR1 is SQVTM and CDR2 ANQGSEA. The CDR3 is 13 amino acids. Trimming stripped 7 bases from V and 0 bases from J, with 12 bases between. As to this clonotype: Its antigen is not known.

A J-beta primer mix and a sample-barcoded 5' primer were used in a second PCR of roughly 6 to 11 cycles. MiXCR, run by TCRdb on the 5' RACE reads, gives a single entry per CDR3 protein. The sample records fewer than 2,000,000 distinct CDR3 sequences, about 39% being singletons. The sequence came from a human donor in good health. The source material was blood. J is TRBJ1-1 and V is TRBV29-1; D gene unclear. CDR3 in amino acids: CSGSDGLNTEAFF. The CDR3 DNA reads as TGCAGCGGATCAGACGGACTGAACACTGAAGCTTTCTTT.